What follows are 20 T cell receptor beta chains derived from one specimen sequenced in a study of T cells in Graves' hyperthyroidism and ophthalmopathy. TCR beta CDR3 regions were amplified from RNA transcripts. Researchers ran a first-round RT-PCR on the TCR CDR3 using the HTBI primer set. TCRdb re-derived calls from the multiplex PCR reads in MiXCR, one entry per CDR3 protein. The table has 500,000 to 750,000 distinct CDR3 sequences, about 15% seen once. The sequenced sample was blood. The receptors here all came from a woman in her 30s with Graves' hyperthyroidism.

In this sample, this clonotype turned up a few times. CDR3 region: CSARDFQGSSYEQYF. The CDR3 nucleotides read TGCAGTGCTAGAGATTTTCAGGGGAGCTCCTACGAGCAGTACTTC. J is TRBJ2-7 and V is TRBV20-1, with D possibly matching TRBD1 (6 bases). V gave up 0 bases and J gave up 0 bases, with 12 bases separating them. Germline CDR1 and CDR2: DFQATT and SNEGSKA (reference sequence). The CDR3 is made up of 15 amino acids.

The chain uses TRBV7-2 and TRBJ1-6, with a tentative D call TRBD1 (6 bases). CDR1 is SGHTA and CDR2 is FQGNSA in the germline V gene. The CDR3 consists of 16 residues. V shed 3 bases and J shed 1 base, with 10 bases lying between them. The CDR3, as DNA: TGTGCCAGCAGCTTGACCCAGGGGTCCTATAATTCACCCCTCCACTTT. Amino acids: CASSLTQGSYNSPLHF.

This chain joins TRBV7-9 and TRBJ2-1; no clear D gene. Germline V gene sequence: CDR1 SEHNR, CDR2 FQNEAQ (reference sequence). This CDR3 is built from 12 residues. Trimming left V 1 base short and J 9 bases short, with 7 bases between. DNA of the CDR3: TGTGCCAGCAGCTTAGAGTGGGTTGAGCAGTTCTTC. Amino acid sequence: CASSLEWVEQFF.

This clonotype was seen ten or more times. J is TRBJ2-3 and V is TRBV5-8; tentative D call: TRBD2 (6 bases). Trimming shortened V by 2 bases and J by 1 base, and 26 bases separated the two germline ends. Germline V gene sequence: CDR1 SGHTS, CDR2 YDEGEE. The CDR3 covers 20 residues. For the CDR3, the DNA is TGTGCCAGCAGCTTCATCACTAGCTTCACAACACAAATTCGCACAGATACGCAGTATTTT. This sequence encodes CASSFITSFTTQIRTDTQYF.

This clonotype was counted at least ten times. CDR3 DNA sequence: TGTGCCAGCAGTGCCGGACACCCCTATGGCTACACCTTC. Translation gives CASSAGHPYGYTF. The chain employs TRBV27 and TRBJ1-2; tentatively, D is TRBD1 (5 bases). The CDR3 runs to 13 residues. Trimming pared 5 bases from V and 4 bases from J, leaving 11 bases between. Germline CDR1 MNHEY, CDR2 SMNVEV (reference sequence).

This clonotype was observed at least ten times. The V gene is TRBV28, the J gene TRBJ2-3; D is ambiguous. V shed 2 bases and J shed 2 bases, with 8 bases lying between them. The V gene's germline CDR1 is MDHEN and CDR2 SYDVKM. The CDR3 is 14 residues long. The CDR3 loop is CASSLPVLTDTQYF. DNA for the CDR3: TGTGCCAGCAGTTTACCAGTCCTCACAGATACGCAGTATTTT.

This clonotype was counted many times. The chain couples TRBV12-3 or TRBV12-4 to TRBJ1-5; D is unresolved. The CDR3 has 17 amino acids. The germline V and J ends were trimmed by 1 base and 2 bases, with 15 bases remaining between them. The DNA of the CDR3 is TGTGCCAGCAGTTTAGGACGGTCTAGGGTTGGCAATCAGCCCCAGCATTTT. Protein product: CASSLGRSRVGNQPQHF.

V is TRBV18 and J is TRBJ2-2; 8 bases fit TRBD1. V lost 2 bases, J lost 4 bases, and 3 bases stayed unmatched. Per the germline V gene, CDR1 is KGHSH and CDR2 is LQKENI. The CDR3 has 15 residues. The CDR3 nucleotides are TGTGCCAGCTCACCAACCACAGGGGGCACCGGGGAGCTGTTTTTT. It translates to CASSPTTGGTGELFF.

The chain links TRBV30 to TRBJ2-7; 9 nucleotides match TRBD2. This CDR3 contains 14 residues. Germline CDR1 GTSNPN, CDR2 SVGIG (reference sequence). After removal of 4 bases from V and 6 bases from J, the junction contained 10 bases not matched to a gene. The CDR3 loop is CAWNSGGGGREQYF. The DNA of the CDR3 is TGTGCCTGGAATTCGGGCGGGGGGGGTCGCGAGCAGTACTTC.

The genes are TRBV28 and TRBJ2-3, with 9 bases matching TRBD2. Germline CDR1 is MDHEN and CDR2 is SYDVKM. Trimming removed 4 bases from V and 4 bases from J; junction bases left unmatched: 12. This CDR3 has 17 amino acids. CDR3 in amino acids: CASSSLTLSGRADTQYF. The CDR3 DNA follows: TGTGCCAGCAGTTCACTGACCCTTAGCGGGAGAGCAGATACGCAGTATTTT.

The rearrangement joins TRBV11-3 to TRBJ2-2, with D uncertain. Deletions cut 6 bases from V and 5 bases from J, with 10 bases between. Germline CDR1 and CDR2: SGHNT and YENEEA. The CDR3 has 13 amino acids. The CDR3 DNA is TGTGCCAGCAGTAACCCCCCGACCGGGGAGCTGTTTTTT. Its translation is CASSNPPTGELFF.

This clonotype appeared many times. The V gene is TRBV3-1, the J gene TRBJ2-7; 7 nucleotides line up with TRBD2. Germline CDR1 LGHDT, CDR2 YNNKEL (reference sequence). V lost 4 bases and J lost 1; bases outside the gene matches: 10. The CDR3 contains 16 residues. CDR3 nucleotide sequence: TGTGCCAGCAGCCTGGGTCTTGGGAGGGAGTCCTACGAGCAGTACTTC. Translation: CASSLGLGRESYEQYF.

This clonotype was picked up many times. The V gene is TRBV7-2, the J gene TRBJ2-7; TRBD2 aligns across 11 bases. The CDR3 loop spans 15 amino acids. Germline CDR1 and CDR2: SGHTA and FQGNSA. J gave up 9 bases and V 2 bases, and 9 bases lay outside the gene matches. The CDR3 is CASSLLAGGYQGQYF. As DNA, the CDR3 is TGTGCCAGCAGCTTATTAGCGGGAGGGTATCAGGGGCAGTACTTC. The full variable domain, completed using reference TRBV7-2 and TRBJ2-7, is GAGVSQSPSNKVTEKGKDVELRCDPISGHTALYWYRQSLGQGLEFLIYFQGNSAPDKSGLPSDRFSAERTGGSVSTLTIQRTQQEDSAVYLCASSLLAGGYQGQYFGPGTRLTVT.

The chain is built from TRBV9 and TRBJ2-1, with TRBD2 matching 9 bases. Per germline, CDR1 SGDLS and CDR2 YYNGEE. This CDR3 is 14 amino acids long. V was pared by 5 bases and J by 9 bases, with 9 bases of the junction left unmatched. The chain's CDR3 is CASRIDSGSGEQFF. The CDR3 coding sequence is TGTGCCAGCAGGATCGATAGCGGGAGCGGTGAGCAGTTCTTC.

This chain links TRBV29-1 with TRBJ2-1; weak D call: TRBD2 (6 bases). There are 14 residues in the CDR3. V shed 8 bases and J shed 0 bases, with 14 bases lying between them. Looked up from germline, CDR1 is SQVTM and CDR2 is ANQGSEA. CDR3 sequence: CSLGGLHSYNEQFF. In nucleotides, the CDR3 is TGCAGCCTAGGAGGACTACACTCCTACAATGAGCAGTTCTTC.

This clonotype was detected only a few times. The chain joins TRBV6-5 to TRBJ2-1; no definite D call. Trimming stripped 4 bases from V and 8 bases from J, with 15 bases between. CDR3 length equals 14 residues. Germline CDR1 is MNHEY and CDR2 is SVGAGI. The CDR3 sequence is CASSWRGERDEQFF. DNA for the CDR3: TGTGCCAGCAGTTGGCGCGGCGAACGGGATGAGCAGTTCTTC.

The genes are TRBV9 and TRBJ2-3, with 12 positions matching TRBD2. From germline, CDR1 is SGDLS and CDR2 YYNGEE. After removal of 3 bases from V and 5 bases from J, the junction contained 19 bases not matched to a gene. The CDR3 is made up of 20 amino acids. The DNA of the CDR3 is TGTGCCAGCAGCGCGGGGGACTTGACTCTAGCGGGAGGGATTAAAGATACGCAGTATTTT. Its translation: CASSAGDLTLAGGIKDTQYF.

Of note for this clonotype: The junction differs from germline at one of its ends, possibly a read error. The chain joins TRBV28 to TRBJ1-1; D may be TRBD1 (5 bases). The CDR3 has 15 residues. The germline V gene has CDR1 MDHEN and CDR2 SYDVKM. The CDR3 protein is CASSLWRTPNTEAFF. CDR3 sequence (DNA): TGTGCCAGCAGCTTATGGAGGACACCTAACACTGAAGCTTTCTTT.

This clonotype was seen at least ten times. This rearrangement joins TRBV11-1 to TRBJ2-1, with 9 bases aligning to TRBD2. The CDR3 extends over 16 amino acids. The germline V gene encodes CDR1 SGHAT and CDR2 FQDESV (reference sequence). V shed 5 bases and J 5 bases; nucleotides not matched to a gene: 10. The CDR3 coding sequence is TGTGCCAGCAGCACCGCCGGGACTAGCAATCACAATGAGCAGTTCTTC. It codes for CASSTAGTSNHNEQFF.

This clonotype was counted between two and nine times. The rearrangement joins TRBV6-1 to TRBJ2-1; a possible D gene is TRBD2 (5 bases). The CDR3 sequence is 12 residues long. Trimming shortened V by 6 bases and J by 8 bases, and 11 bases separated the two germline ends. CDR1 MNHNS and CDR2 SASEGT come from the germline V gene. The CDR3 DNA sequence: TGTGCCAGCAGCCGAAGCGGTGATGAGCAGTTCTTC. Translation: CASSRSGDEQFF.